Listed below are T cell receptor beta chains from one sample, sequenced in a study of neurological immune-mediated disorders. MiXCR was run by TCRdb on the 5' RACE reads, yielding one entry per CDR3 protein. The sample shows around 69,000 distinct CDR3 sequences, under 5% of them seen only once. Sequences were obtained from PBMCs. The receptors shown here come from a man aged 25 to 40 with multiple sclerosis. Each CDR3 is given without its conserved first and last residue. Fields, in order: V gene, J gene, CDR3 protein.

TRBV7-9	TRBJ1-4	ASSSPDWVEKLF
TRBV6-6	TRBJ1-2	ASQDRGFYGGYT
TRBV3-1	TRBJ2-1	ASSQGAGSGEQF
TRBV5-1	TRBJ1-3	ASSLGGGDGNTIY
TRBV5-1	TRBJ2-5	ASSHTGTQY
TRBV5-5	TRBJ1-4	ASSRQPNEKLF
TRBV5-1	TRBJ2-1	ASSLGGAAVNEQF
TRBV20-1	TRBJ2-1	SARDLLAEYNEQF
TRBV7-6	TRBJ2-7	ASSLERGYNYEQY
TRBV20-1	TRBJ1-2	SAGTGTGPWGYT
TRBV3-1	TRBJ1-6	ASSHTRRSPLH
TRBV3-1	TRBJ1-1	ASSHRQGFGAF
TRBV27	TRBJ1-6	ASSLFGLTTYNSPLH
TRBV27	TRBJ2-1	ASRASGHVYNEQF
TRBV20-1	TRBJ2-3	SARGLAGLQWPTQY
TRBV11-2	TRBJ2-2	ASSSRTESGELF
TRBV5-5	TRBJ1-4	ASSFGQGGRSAKLF
TRBV5-1	TRBJ1-2	ASSLAGNNYGYT
TRBV7-9	TRBJ1-5	ASSSGQLGAQPQH
TRBV9	TRBJ2-6	ASSVAGGGSGANVLT
TRBV5-1	TRBJ1-1	ASSLDSTGPGEAF
TRBV5-1	TRBJ2-3	ASSSDRNTDTQY
TRBV7-8	TRBJ1-5	ASSLGRNQPQH
TRBV27	TRBJ2-2	ASSLVPGMVPGELF
TRBV12-3/TRBV12-4	TRBJ2-7	ASSSGRSSYEQY
TRBV7-8	TRBJ2-1	ASSLQQSSYNEQF
TRBV24-1	TRBJ1-5	ATSDSRTGRQPQH
TRBV4-2	TRBJ1-4	ASSQERRVPNEKLF
TRBV12-3/TRBV12-4	TRBJ1-6	ASSPDNSPLN
TRBV11-2	TRBJ2-1	ATEEGEFYNEQF
TRBV7-8	TRBJ1-1	ASSLAKQGQTNTEAF
TRBV5-1	TRBJ1-1	ASSLVQMNTEAF
TRBV7-6	TRBJ2-3	ASSPLATSAGRGQY
TRBV20-1	TRBJ2-1	SAIFRRGDHRPYNEQF
TRBV27	TRBJ2-3	ASSLPRTSGGPDTQY
TRBV5-1	TRBJ2-1	ASEGAGSDEQF
TRBV5-1	TRBJ2-3	ASSLTPSMDTQY
TRBV12-3/TRBV12-4	TRBJ1-5	ASSLGSNQPQH
TRBV6-5	TRBJ1-6	ASSYSPRGDSPLH